This T cell receptor beta chain was found in a study of OX40 agonist ivuxolimab in advanced cancers. Overall study: About 44% of patients had received prior checkpoint inhibitor therapy.

In germline, CDR1 is LNHDA, CDR2 SQIVND (reference sequence). The J segment lost 7 bases and the V segment lost 6 bases, leaving 9 bases of the junction unmatched. The CDR3 is made up of 16 amino acids. TCRdb keeps only in-frame clones here, not all; method: immunoSEQ multiplex PCR. The sample has tens of thousands of clones, over 75% seen once. The chain joins TRBV19 to TRBJ1-6, with 10 bases aligning to TRBD1. The sample consisted of CD4+ or CD8+ T cells sorted from blood, taken in a trial of the OX40 agonist ivuxolimab. The TCR sequence derives from an adult with an advanced solid tumor such as melanoma, head and neck, liver or kidney cancer. This CDR3 reads CASSWIGTGENSPLHF. The CDR3, as DNA: TGTGCCAGTAGCTGGATAGGGACAGGGGAAAATTCACCCCTCCACTTT.